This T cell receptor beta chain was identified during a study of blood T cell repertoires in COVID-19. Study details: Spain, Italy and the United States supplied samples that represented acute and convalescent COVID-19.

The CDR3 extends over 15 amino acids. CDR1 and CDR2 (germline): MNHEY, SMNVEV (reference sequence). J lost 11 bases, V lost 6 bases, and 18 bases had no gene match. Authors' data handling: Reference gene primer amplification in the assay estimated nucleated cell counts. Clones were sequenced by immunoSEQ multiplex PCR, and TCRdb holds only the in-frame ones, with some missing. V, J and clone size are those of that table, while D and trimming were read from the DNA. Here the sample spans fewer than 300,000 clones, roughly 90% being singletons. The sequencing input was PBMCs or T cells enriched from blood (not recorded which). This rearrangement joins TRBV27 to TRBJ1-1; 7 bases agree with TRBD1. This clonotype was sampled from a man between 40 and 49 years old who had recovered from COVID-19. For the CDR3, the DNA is TGTGCCAGCAGCCCTTTTCCCGACACAGGGGTGTATGCTTTCTTT. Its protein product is CASSPFPDTGVYAFF.